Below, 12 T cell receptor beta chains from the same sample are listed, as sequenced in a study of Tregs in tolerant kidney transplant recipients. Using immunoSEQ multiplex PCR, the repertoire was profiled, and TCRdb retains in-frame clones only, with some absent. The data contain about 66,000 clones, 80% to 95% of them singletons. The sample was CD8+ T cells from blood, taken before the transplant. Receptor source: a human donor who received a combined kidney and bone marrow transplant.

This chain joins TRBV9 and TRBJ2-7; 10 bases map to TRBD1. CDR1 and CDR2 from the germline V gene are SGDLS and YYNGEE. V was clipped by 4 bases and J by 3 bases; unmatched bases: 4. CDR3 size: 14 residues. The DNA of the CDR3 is TGTGCCAGCAGCATGGGGACAGGGGTCTACGAGCAGTACTTC. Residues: CASSMGTGVYEQYF.

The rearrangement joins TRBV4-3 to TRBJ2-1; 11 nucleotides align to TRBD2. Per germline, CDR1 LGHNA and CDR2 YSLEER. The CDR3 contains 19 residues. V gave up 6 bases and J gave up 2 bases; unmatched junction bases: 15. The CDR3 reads CASRGTTSGRAGAYNEQFF. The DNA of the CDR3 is TGCGCCAGCAGAGGGACTACTAGCGGGAGAGCAGGGGCCTACAATGAGCAGTTCTTC.

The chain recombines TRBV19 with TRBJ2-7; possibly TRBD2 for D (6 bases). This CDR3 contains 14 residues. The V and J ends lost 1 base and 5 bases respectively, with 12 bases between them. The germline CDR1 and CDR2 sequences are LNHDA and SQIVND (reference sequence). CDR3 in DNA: TGTGCCAGTAGTATAGCTGCAGGGAGGAACGAGCAGTACTTC. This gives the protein CASSIAAGRNEQYF.

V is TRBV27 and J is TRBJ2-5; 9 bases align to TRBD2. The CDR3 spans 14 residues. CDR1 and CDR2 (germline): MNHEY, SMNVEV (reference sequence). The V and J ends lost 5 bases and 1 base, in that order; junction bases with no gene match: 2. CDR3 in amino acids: CASSPRGGQETQYF. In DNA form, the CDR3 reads TGTGCCAGCAGTCCGCGGGGGGGCCAAGAGACCCAGTACTTC.

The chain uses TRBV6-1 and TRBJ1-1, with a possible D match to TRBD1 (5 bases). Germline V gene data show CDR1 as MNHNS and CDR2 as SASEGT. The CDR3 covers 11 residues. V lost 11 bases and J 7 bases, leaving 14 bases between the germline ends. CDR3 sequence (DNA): TGTGCCTCCAGGGAGGGTATTGAAGCTTTCTTT. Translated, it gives CASREGIEAFF.

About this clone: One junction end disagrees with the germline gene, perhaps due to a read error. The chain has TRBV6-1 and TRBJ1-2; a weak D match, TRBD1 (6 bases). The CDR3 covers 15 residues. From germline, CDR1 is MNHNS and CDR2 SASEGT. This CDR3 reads CASSGVRTDLGGCTF. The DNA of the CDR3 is TGTGCCAGCAGTGGAGTAAGGACAGATCTGGGTGGCTGCACCTTC.

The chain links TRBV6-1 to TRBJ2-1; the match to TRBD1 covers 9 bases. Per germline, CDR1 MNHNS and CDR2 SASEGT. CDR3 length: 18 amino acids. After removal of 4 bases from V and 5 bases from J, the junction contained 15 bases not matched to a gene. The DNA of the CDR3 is TGTGCCAGCAGTGCTCGGACAGGGGAGGCTTGGACGGACAATGAGCAGTTCTTC. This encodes CASSARTGEAWTDNEQFF.

CDR3 sequence: CSGRGTDNYGYTF. Here the CDR3 DNA reads TGCAGCGGGAGGGGGACAGATAACTATGGCTACACCTTC. The V gene is TRBV29-1, the J gene TRBJ1-2; 7 bases map to TRBD1. The germline CDR1 and CDR2 sequences are SQVTM and ANQGSEA. V lost 7 bases and J lost 1; bases outside the gene matches: 6. The CDR3 runs 13 residues. The full variable domain, with the rest looked up from reference TRBV29-1 and TRBJ1-2, is SAVISQKPSRDICQRGTSLTIQCQVDSQVTMMFWYRQQPGQSLTLIATANQGSEATYESGFVIDKFPISRPNLTFSTLTVSNMSPEDSSIYLCSGRGTDNYGYTFGSGTRLTVV.

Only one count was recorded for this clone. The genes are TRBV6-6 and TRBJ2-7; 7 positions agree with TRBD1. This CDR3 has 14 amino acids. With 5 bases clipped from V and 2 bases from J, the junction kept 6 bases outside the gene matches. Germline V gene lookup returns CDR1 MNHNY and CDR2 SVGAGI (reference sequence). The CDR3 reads CASSLTGQPYEQYF. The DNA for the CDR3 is TGTGCCAGCAGTCTAACGGGACAGCCCTACGAGCAGTACTTC.

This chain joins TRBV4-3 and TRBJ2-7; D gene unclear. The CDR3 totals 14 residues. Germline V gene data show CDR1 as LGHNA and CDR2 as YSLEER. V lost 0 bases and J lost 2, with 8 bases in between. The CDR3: CASSQDLQAYEQYF. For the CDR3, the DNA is TGCGCCAGCAGCCAAGATTTGCAGGCCTACGAGCAGTACTTC.

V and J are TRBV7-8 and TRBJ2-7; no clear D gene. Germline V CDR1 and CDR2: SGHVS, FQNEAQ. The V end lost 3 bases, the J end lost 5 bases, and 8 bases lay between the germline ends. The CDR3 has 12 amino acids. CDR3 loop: CASSFSRNEQYF. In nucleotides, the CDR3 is TGTGCCAGCAGCTTCTCTAGAAACGAGCAGTACTTC.

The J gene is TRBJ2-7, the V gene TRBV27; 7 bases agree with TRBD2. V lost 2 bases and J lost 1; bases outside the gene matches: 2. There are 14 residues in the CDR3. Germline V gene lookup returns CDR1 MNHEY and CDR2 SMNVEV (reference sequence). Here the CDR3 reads CASSLAAGSYEQYF. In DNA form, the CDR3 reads TGTGCCAGCAGTTTAGCAGCGGGGTCCTACGAGCAGTACTTC.